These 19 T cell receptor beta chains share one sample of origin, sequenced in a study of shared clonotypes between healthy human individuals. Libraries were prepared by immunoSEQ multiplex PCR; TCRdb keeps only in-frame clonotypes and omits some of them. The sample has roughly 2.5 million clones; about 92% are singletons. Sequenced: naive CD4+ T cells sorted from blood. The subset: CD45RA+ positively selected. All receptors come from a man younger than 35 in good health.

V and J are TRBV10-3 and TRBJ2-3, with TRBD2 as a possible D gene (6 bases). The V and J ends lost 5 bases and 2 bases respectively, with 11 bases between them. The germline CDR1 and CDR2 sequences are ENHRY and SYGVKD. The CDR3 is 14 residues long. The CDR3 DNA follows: TGTGCCATCAGTCCGGGGAGGTCCACAGATACGCAGTATTTT. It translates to CAISPGRSTDTQYF.

CDR3 DNA: TGCGCCAGCAGCTTGGCGGACAGGGCCCGAACAGGCTACACCTTC. As protein: CASSLADRARTGYTF. This rearrangement joins TRBV5-1 to TRBJ1-2, with 8 bases that match TRBD1. Trimming removed 0 bases from V and 8 bases from J; junction bases left unmatched: 9. Germline-derived CDR1 and CDR2 are SGHRS and YFSETQ. The CDR3 is made up of 15 amino acids.

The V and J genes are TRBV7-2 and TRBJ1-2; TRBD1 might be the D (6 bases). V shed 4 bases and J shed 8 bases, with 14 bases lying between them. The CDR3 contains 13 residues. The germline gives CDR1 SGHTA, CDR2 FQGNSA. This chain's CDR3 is CASSSSQGLGYTF. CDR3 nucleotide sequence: TGTGCCAGCAGCTCTTCACAGGGTCTGGGCTACACCTTC.

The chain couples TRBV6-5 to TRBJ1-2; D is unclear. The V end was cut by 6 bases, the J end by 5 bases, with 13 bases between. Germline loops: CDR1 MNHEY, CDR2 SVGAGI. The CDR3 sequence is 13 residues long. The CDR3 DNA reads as TGTGCCAGCAGCACCACCCTGGGGTATGGCTACACCTTC. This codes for CASSTTLGYGYTF.

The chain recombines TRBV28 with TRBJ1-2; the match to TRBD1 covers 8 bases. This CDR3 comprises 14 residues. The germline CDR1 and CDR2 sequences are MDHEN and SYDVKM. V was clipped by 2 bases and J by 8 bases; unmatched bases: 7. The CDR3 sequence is CASSLEGNRGGYTF. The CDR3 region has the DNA TGTGCCAGCAGTTTAGAGGGAAACAGGGGGGGCTACACCTTC.

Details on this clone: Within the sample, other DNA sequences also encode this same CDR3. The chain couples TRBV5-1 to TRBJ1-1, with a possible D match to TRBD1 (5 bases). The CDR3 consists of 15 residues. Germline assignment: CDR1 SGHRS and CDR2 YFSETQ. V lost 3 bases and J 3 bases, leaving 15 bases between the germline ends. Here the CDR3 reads CASSSTGGSDTEAFF. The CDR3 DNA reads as TGCGCCAGCAGCTCAACGGGGGGGAGTGACACTGAAGCTTTCTTT.

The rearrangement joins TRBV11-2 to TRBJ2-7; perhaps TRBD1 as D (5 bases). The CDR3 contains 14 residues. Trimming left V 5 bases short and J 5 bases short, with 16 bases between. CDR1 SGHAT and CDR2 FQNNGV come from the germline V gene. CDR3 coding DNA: TGTGCCAGCAGCACGGAGAGGCAGGGAAACGAGCAGTACTTC. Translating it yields CASSTERQGNEQYF. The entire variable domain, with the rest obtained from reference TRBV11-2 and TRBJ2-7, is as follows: EAGVAQSPRYKIIEKRQSVAFWCNPISGHATLYWYQQILGQGPKLLIQFQNNGVVDDSQLPKDRFSAERLKGVDSTLKIQPAKLEDSAVYLCASSTERQGNEQYFGPGTRLTVT.

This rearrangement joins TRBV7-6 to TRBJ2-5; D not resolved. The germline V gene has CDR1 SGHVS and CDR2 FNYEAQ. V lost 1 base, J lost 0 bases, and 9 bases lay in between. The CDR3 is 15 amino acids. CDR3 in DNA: TGTGCCAGCAGCTTAGATGGTGGTAACCAAGAGACCCAGTACTTC. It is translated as CASSLDGGNQETQYF.

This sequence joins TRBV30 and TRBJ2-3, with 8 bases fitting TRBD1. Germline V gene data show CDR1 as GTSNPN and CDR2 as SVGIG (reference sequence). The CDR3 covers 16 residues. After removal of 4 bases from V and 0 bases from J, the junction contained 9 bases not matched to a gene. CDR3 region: CAWTGTGSLSTDTQYF. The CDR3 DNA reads TGTGCCTGGACAGGGACAGGCTCACTTAGCACAGATACGCAGTATTTT.

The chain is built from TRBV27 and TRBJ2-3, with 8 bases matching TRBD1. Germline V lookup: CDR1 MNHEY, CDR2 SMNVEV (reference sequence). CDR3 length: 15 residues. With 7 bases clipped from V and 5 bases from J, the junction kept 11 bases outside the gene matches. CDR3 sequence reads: CASTISGDRLDTQYF. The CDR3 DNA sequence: TGTGCCAGCACTATTTCGGGGGACAGGCTAGATACGCAGTATTTT.

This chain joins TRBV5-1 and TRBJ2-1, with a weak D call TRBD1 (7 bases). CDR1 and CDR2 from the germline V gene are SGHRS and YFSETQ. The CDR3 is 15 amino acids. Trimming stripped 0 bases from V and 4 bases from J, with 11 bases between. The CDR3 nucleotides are TGCGCCAGCAGCTTGGGACAGGGACTTTACAATGAGCAGTTCTTC. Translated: CASSLGQGLYNEQFF.

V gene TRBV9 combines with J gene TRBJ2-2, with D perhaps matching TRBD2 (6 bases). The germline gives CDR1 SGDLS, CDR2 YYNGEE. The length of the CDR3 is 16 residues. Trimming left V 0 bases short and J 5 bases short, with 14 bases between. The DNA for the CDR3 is TGTGCCAGCAGCGTAGGGACAACGGACTATACCGGGGAGCTGTTTTTT. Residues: CASSVGTTDYTGELFF.

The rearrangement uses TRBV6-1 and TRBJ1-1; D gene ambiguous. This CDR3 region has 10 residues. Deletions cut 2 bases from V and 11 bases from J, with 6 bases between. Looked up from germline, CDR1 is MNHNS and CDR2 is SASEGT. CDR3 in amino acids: CASSEWRAFF. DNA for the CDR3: TGTGCCAGCAGTGAATGGAGGGCTTTCTTT.

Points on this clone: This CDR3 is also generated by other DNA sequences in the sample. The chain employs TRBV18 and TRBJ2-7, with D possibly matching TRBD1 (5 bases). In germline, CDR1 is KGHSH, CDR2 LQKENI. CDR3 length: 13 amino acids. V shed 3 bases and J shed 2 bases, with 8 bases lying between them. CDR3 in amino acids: CASSPGATYEQYF. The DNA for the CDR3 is TGTGCCAGCTCACCTGGGGCCACCTACGAGCAGTACTTC.

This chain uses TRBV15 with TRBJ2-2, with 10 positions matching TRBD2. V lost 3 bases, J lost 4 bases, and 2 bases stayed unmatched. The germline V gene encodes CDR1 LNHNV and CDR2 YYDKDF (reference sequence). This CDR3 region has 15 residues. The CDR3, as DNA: TGTGCCACCAGCAGCTGGACTAGCGGCACCGGGGAGCTGTTTTTT. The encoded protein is CATSSWTSGTGELFF.

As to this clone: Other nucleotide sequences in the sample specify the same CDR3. Written as DNA, the CDR3 is TGTGCCAGCAGTGAGACCGGGAACACCGGGGAGCTGTTTTTT. This sequence encodes CASSETGNTGELFF. This chain links TRBV6-1 with TRBJ2-2; D gene uncertain. V was clipped by 3 bases and J by 1 base, with 6 bases between them. The CDR3 has 14 residues. CDR1 and CDR2 from the germline V gene are MNHNS and SASEGT.

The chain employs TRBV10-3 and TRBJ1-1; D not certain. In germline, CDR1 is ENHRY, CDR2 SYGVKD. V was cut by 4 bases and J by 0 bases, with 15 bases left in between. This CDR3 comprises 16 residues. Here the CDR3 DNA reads TGTGCCATCAGTGTCGGTTCCCCACAGCTGAACACTGAAGCTTTCTTT. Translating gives CAISVGSPQLNTEAFF.

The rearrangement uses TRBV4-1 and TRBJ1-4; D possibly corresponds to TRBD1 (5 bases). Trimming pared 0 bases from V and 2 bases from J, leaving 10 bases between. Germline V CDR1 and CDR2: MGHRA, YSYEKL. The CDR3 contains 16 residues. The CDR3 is CASSQEPTETNEKLFF. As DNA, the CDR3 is TGCGCCAGCAGCCAAGAACCGACAGAGACTAATGAAAAACTGTTTTTT.

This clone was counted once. CDR3 residues: CASSRGTSGTGEQYF. The CDR3 bases are TGTGCCAGCAGTCGAGGGACTAGCGGGACTGGCGAGCAGTACTTC. This chain links TRBV6-5 with TRBJ2-7; 13 nucleotides agree with TRBD2. The CDR3 runs to 15 residues. CDR1 is MNHEY and CDR2 is SVGAGI in the germline V gene. Trimming removed 5 bases from V and 6 bases from J; junction bases left unmatched: 7.